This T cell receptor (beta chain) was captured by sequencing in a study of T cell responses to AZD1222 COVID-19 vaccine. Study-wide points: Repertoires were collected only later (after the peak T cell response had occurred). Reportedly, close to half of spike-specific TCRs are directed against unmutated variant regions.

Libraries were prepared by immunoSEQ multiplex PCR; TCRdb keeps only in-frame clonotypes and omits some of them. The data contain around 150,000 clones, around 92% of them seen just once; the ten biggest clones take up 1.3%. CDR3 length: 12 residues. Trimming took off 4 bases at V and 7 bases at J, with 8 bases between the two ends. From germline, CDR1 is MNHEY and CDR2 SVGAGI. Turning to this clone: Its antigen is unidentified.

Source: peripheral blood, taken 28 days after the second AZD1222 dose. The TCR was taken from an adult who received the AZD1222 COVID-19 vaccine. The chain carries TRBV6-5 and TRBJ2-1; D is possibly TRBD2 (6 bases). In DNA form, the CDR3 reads TGTGCCAGCAGTTCCCGGGGGAATGAGCAGTTCTTC. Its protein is CASSSRGNEQFF.